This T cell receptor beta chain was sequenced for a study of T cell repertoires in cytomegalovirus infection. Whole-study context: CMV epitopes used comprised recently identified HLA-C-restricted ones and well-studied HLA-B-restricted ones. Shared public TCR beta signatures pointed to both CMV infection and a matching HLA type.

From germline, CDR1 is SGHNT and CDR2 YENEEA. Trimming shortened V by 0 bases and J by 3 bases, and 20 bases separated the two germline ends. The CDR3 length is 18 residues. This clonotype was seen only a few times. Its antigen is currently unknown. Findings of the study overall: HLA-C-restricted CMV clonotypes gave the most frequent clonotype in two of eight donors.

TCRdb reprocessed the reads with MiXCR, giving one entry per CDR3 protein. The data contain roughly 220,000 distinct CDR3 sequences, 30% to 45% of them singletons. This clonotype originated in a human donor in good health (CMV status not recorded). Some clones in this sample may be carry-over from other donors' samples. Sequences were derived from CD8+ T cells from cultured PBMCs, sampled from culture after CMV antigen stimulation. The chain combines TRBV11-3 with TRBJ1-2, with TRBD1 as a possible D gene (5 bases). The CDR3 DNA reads TGTGCCAGCAGCTTAGAGTGGCCCGGGACCCTCCCCTACTATGGCTACACCTTC. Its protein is CASSLEWPGTLPYYGYTF.